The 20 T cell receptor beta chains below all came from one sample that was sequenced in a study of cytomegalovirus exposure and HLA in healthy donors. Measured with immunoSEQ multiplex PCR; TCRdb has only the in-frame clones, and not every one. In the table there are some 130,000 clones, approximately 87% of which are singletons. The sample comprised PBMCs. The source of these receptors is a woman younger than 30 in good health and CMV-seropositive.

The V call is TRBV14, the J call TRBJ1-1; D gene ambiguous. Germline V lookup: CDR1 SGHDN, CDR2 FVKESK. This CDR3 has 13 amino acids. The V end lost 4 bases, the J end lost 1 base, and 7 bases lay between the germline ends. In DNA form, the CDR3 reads TGTGCCAGCAGCCGCCGGAGGAACACTGAAGCTTTCTTT. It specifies CASSRRRNTEAFF.

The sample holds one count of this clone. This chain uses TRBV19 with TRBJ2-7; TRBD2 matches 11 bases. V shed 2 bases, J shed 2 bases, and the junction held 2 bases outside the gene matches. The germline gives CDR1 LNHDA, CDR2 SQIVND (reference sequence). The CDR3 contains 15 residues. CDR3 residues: CASSIYSGRAYEQYF. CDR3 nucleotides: TGTGCCAGTAGTATATATAGCGGGAGGGCCTACGAGCAGTACTTC.

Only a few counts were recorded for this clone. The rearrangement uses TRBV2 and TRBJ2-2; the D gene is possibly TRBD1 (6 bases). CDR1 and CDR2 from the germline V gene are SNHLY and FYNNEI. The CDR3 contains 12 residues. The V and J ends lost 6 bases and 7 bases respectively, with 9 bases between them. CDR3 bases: TGTGCCAGCAGCGGACAGTTCGGGGAGCTGTTTTTT. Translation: CASSGQFGELFF.

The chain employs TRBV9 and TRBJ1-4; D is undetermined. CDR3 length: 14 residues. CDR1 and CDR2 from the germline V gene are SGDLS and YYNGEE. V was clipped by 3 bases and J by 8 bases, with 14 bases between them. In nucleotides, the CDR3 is TGTGCCAGCAGCGCCGGACTGGGAAAGGAAAAACTGTTTTTT. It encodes CASSAGLGKEKLFF.

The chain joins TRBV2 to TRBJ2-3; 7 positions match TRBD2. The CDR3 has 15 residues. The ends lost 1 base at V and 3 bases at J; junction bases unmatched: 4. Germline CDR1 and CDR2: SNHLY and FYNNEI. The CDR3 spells CASSEGREGTDTQYF. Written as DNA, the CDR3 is TGTGCCAGCAGTGAAGGGAGGGAGGGGACAGATACGCAGTATTTT. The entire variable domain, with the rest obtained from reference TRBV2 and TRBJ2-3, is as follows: EPEVTQTPSHQVTQMGQEVILRCVPISNHLYFYWYRQILGQKVEFLVSFYNNEISEKSEIFDDQFSVERPDGSNFTLKIRSTKLEDSAMYFCASSEGREGTDTQYFGPGTRLTVL.

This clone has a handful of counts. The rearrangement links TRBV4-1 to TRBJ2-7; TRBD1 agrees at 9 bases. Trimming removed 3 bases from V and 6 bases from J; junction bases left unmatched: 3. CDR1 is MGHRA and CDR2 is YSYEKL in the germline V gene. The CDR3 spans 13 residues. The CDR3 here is CASSHTGGLEQYF. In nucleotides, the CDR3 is TGCGCCAGCAGCCACACAGGGGGCCTCGAGCAGTACTTC.

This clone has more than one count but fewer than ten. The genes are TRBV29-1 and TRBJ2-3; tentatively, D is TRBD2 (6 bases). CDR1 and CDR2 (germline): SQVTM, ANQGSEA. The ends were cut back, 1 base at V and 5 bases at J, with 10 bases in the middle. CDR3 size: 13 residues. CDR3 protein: CSVEGRDQDTQYF. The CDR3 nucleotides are TGCAGCGTTGAAGGGCGGGATCAAGATACGCAGTATTTT.

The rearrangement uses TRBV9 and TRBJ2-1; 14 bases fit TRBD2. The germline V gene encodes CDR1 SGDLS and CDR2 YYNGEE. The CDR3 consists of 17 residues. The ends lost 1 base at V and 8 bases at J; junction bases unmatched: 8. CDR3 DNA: TGTGCCAGCAGCGTAACTTCCGGGACTAGCGGGAGTTATGAGCAGTTCTTC. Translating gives CASSVTSGTSGSYEQFF.

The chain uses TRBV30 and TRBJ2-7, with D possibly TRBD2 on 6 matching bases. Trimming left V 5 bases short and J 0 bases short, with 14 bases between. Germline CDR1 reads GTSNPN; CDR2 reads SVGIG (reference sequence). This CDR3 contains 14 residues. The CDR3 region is CAWRAAGHSYEQYF. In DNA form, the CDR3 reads TGTGCCTGGCGGGCGGCGGGGCACTCCTACGAGCAGTACTTC. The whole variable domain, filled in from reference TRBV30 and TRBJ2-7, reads SQTIHQWPATLVQPVGSPLSLECTVEGTSNPNLYWYRQAAGRGLQLLFYSVGIGQISSEVPQNLSASRPQDRQFILSSKKLLLSDSGFYLCAWRAAGHSYEQYFGPGTRLTVT.

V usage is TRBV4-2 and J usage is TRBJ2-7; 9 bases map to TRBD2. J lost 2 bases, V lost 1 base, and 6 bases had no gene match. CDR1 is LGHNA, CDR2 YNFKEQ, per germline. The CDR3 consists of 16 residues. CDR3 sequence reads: CASSQGDSGRPYEQYF. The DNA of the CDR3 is TGTGCCAGCAGCCAAGGTGATAGCGGGAGACCCTACGAGCAGTACTTC.

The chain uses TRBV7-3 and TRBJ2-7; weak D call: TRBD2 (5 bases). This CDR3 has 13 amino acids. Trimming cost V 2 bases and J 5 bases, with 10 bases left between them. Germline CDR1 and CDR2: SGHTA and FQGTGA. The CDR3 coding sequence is TGTGCCAGCAGCTTAGGGCTCGGGGACGAGCAGTACTTC. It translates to CASSLGLGDEQYF.

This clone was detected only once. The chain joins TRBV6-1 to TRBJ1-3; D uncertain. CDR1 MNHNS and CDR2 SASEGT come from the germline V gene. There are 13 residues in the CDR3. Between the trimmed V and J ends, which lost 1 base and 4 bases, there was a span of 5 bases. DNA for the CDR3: TGTGCCAGCAGTGAAGAAACAGGAAACACCATATATTTT. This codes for CASSEETGNTIYF.

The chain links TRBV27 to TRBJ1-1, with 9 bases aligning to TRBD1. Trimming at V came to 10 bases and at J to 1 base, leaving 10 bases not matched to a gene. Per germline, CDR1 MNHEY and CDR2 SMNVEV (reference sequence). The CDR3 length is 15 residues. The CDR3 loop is CATTSLDRGNTEAFF. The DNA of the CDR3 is TGTGCCACCACCTCCCTGGACAGGGGGAACACTGAAGCTTTCTTT.

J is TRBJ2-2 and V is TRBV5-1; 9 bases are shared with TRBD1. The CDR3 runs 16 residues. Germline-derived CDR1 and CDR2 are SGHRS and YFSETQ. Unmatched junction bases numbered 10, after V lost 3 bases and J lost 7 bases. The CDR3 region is CASSWAGQGTVGELFF. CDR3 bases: TGCGCCAGCAGCTGGGCTGGACAGGGGACAGTCGGGGAGCTGTTTTTT.

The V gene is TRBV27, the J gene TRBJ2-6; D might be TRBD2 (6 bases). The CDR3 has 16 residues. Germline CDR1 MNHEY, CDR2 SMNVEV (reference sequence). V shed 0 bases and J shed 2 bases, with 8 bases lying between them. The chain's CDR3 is CASSLSWGAGANVLTF. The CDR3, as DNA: TGTGCCAGCAGTTTATCGTGGGGGGCTGGGGCCAACGTCCTGACTTTC.

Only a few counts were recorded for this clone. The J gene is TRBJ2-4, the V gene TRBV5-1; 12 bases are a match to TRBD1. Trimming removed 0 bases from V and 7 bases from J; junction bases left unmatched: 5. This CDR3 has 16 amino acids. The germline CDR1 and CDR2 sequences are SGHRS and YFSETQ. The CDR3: CASSLGGTGGRNIQYF. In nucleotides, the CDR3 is TGCGCCAGCAGCTTGGGGGGGACAGGGGGCAGGAACATTCAGTACTTC.

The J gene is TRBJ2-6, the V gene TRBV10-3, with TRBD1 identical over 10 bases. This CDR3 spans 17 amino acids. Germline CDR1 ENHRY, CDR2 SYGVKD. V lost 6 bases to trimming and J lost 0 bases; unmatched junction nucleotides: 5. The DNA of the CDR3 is TGTGCCATCAGCGCGGGACAGGGGATCTCTGGGGCCAACGTCCTGACTTTC. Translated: CAISAGQGISGANVLTF.

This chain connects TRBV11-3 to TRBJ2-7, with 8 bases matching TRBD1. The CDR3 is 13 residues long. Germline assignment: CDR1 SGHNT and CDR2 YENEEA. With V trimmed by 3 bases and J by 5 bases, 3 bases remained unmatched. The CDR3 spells CASSFSGGHEQYF. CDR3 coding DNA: TGTGCCAGCAGCTTCTCAGGGGGCCACGAGCAGTACTTC.

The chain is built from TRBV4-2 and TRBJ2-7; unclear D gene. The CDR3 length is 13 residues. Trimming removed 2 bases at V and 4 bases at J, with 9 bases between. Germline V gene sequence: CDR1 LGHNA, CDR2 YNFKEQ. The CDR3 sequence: CASSQNSQYEQYF. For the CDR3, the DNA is TGTGCCAGCAGCCAAAACAGTCAATACGAGCAGTACTTC.

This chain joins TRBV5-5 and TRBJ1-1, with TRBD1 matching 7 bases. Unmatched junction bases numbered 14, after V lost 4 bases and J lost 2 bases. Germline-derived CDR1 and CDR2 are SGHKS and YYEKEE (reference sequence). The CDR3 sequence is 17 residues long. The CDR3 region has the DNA TGTGCCAGCAGCGACGACAAAAACCGGGACAGAAACACTGAAGCTTTCTTT. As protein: CASSDDKNRDRNTEAFF. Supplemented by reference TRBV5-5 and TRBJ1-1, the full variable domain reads DAGVTQSPTHLIKTRGQQVTLRCSPISGHKSVSWYQQVLGQGPQFIFQYYEKEERGRGNFPDRFSARQFPNYSSELNVNALLLGDSALYLCASSDDKNRDRNTEAFFGQGTRLTVV.